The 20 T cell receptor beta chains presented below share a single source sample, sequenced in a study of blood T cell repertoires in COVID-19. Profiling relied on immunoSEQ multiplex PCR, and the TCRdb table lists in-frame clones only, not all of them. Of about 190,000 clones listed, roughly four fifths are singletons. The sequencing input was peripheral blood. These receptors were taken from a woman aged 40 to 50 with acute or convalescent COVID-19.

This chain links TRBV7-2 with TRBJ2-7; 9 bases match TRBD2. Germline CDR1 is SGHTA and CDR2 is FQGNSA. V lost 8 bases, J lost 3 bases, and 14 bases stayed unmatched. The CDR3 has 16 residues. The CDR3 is CASRRELAGVVYEQYF. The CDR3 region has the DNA TGTGCCAGCCGCAGGGAATTAGCGGGAGTTGTCTACGAGCAGTACTTC.

Here the CDR3 DNA reads TGTGCCAGTAGTATGTTTAGCGGGAGCTACAATGAGCAGTTCTTC. Translating gives CASSMFSGSYNEQFF. V is TRBV19 and J is TRBJ2-1; 9 nucleotides line up with TRBD2. Germline V CDR1 and CDR2: LNHDA, SQIVND (reference sequence). V was pared by 3 bases and J by 3 bases, with 3 bases of the junction left unmatched. The CDR3 is made up of 15 amino acids.

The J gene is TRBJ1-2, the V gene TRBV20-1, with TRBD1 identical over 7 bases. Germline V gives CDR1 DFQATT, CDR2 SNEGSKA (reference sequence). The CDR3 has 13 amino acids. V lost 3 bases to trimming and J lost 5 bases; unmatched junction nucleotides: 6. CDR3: CSASGDRTYGYTF. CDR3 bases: TGCAGTGCTAGTGGGGACAGAACATATGGCTACACCTTC.

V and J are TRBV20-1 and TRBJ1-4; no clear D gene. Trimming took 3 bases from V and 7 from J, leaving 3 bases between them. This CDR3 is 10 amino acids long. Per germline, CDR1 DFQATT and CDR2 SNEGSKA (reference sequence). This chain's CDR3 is CSARREKLFF. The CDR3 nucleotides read TGCAGTGCTAGGCGTGAAAAACTGTTTTTT.

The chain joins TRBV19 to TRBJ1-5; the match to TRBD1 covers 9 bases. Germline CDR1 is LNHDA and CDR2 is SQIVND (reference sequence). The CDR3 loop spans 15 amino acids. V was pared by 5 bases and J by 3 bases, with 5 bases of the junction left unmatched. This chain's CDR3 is CASSPGTGNNQPQHF. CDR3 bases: TGTGCCAGTAGTCCGGGGACAGGGAACAATCAGCCCCAGCATTTT.

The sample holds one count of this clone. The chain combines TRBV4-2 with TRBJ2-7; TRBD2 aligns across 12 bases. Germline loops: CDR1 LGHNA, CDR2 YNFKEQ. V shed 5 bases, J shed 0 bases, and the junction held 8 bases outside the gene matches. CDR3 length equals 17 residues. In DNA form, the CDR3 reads TGTGCCAGCAGCTCAACCGCTAGCGGGGGGGTCTCCTACGAGCAGTACTTC. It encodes CASSSTASGGVSYEQYF.

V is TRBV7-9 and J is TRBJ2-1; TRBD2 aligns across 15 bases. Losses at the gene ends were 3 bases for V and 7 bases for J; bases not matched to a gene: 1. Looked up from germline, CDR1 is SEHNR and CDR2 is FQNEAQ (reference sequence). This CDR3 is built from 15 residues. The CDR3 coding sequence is TGTGCCAGCAGCTTCGGGACTAGCGGGAGGAATGAGCAGTTCTTC. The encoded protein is CASSFGTSGRNEQFF. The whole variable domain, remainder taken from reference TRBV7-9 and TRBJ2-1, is DTGVSQNPRHKITKRGQNVTFRCDPISEHNRLYWYRQTLGQGPEFLTYFQNEAQLEKSRLLSDRFSAERPKGSFSTLEIQRTEQGDSAMYLCASSFGTSGRNEQFFGPGTRLTVL.

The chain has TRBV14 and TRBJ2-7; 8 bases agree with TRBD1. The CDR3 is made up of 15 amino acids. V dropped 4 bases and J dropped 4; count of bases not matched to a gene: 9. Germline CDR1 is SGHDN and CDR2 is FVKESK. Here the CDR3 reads CASSLTGQGAYEQYF. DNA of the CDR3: TGTGCCAGCAGCCTCACGGGCCAGGGGGCATACGAGCAGTACTTC.

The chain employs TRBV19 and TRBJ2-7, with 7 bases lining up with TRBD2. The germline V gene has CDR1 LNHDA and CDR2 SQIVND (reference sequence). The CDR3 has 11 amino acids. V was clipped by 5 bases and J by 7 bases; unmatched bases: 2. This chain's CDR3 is CASSLAGEQYF. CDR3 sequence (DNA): TGTGCCAGTAGTTTAGCGGGTGAGCAGTACTTC.

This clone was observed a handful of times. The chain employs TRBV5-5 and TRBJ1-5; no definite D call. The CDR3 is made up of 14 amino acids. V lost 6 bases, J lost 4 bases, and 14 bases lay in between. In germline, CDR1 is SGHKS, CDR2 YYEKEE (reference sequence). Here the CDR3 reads CASTLGAGNQPQHF. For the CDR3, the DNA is TGTGCCAGCACCCTAGGAGCTGGGAATCAGCCCCAGCATTTT.

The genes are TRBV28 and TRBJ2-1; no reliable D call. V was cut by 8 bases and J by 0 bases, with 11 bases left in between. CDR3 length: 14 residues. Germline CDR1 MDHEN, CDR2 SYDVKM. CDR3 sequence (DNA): TGTGCCAGCGTGTTAAGGAGCTCCTACAATGAGCAGTTCTTC. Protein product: CASVLRSSYNEQFF.

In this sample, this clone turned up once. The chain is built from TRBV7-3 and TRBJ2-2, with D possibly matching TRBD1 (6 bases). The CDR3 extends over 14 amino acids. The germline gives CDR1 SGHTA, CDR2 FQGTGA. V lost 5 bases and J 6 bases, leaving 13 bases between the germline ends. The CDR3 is CASSSQGRPGELFF. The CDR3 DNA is TGTGCCAGCAGCAGCCAGGGGCGGCCCGGGGAGCTGTTTTTT.

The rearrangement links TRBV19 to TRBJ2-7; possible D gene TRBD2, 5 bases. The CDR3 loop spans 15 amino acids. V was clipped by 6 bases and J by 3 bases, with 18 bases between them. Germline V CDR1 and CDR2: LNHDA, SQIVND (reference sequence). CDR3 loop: CASRPSGGPSYEQYF. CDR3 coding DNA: TGTGCCAGTAGGCCCTCCGGCGGGCCCAGCTACGAGCAGTACTTC.

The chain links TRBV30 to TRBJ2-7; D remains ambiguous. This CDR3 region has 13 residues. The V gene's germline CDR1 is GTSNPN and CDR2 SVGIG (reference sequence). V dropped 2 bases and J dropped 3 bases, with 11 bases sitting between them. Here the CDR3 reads CAWSIGRGYEQYF. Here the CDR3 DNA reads TGTGCCTGGAGTATCGGTCGCGGCTACGAGCAGTACTTC.

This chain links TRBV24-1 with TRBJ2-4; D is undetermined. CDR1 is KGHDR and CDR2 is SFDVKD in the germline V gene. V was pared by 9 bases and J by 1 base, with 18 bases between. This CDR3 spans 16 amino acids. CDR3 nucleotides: TGTGCCACCTCCGCTGGGCAGGCTGGGGCCAAAAACATTCAGTACTTC. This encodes CATSAGQAGAKNIQYF.

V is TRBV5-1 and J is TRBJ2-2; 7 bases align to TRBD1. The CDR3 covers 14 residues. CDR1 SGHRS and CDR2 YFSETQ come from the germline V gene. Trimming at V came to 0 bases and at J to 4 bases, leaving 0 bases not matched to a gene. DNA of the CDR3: TGCGCCAGCAGCTTGGGGACAGGCACCGGGGAGCTGTTTTTT. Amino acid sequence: CASSLGTGTGELFF.

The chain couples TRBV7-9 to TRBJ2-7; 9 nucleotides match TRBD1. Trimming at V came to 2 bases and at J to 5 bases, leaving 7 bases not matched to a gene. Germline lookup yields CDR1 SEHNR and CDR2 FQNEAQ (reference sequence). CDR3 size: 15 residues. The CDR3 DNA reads TGTGCCAGCAGCTTAACAGGGGGCGCGAACGACGAGCAGTACTTC. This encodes CASSLTGGANDEQYF.

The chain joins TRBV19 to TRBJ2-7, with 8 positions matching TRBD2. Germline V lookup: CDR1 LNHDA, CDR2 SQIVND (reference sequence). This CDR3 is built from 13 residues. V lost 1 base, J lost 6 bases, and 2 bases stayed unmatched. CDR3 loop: CASSIGLASEQYF. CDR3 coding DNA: TGTGCCAGTAGTATAGGACTAGCGAGCGAGCAGTACTTC.

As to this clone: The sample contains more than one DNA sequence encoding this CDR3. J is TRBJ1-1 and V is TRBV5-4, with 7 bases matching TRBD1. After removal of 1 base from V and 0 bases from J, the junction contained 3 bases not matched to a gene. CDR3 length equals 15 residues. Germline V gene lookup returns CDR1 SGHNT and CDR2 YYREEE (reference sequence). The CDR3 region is CASSLLDRLNTEAFF. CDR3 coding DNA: TGTGCCAGCAGCTTGTTGGACAGGCTGAACACTGAAGCTTTCTTT.

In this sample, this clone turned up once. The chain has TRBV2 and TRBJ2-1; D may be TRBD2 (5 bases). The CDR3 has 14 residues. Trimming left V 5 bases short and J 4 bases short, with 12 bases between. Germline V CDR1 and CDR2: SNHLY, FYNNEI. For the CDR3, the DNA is TGTGCCAGCAGTCGGGGATCCCTGTACAATGAGCAGTTCTTC. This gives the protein CASSRGSLYNEQFF.